The 6 T cell receptor beta chains listed next were all sequenced from one sample in a study of blood T cell repertoires in COVID-19. Assay used: immunoSEQ multiplex PCR; TCRdb lists only in-frame clones, some missing. The sample shows some 95,000 clones, around 80% of them seen only once. The sequencing sample was made of peripheral blood. The source of these receptors is a man aged 50 to 59 who had recovered from COVID-19.

The V call is TRBV27, the J call TRBJ1-5; D may be TRBD1 (5 bases). CDR3 length: 15 amino acids. The V gene lost 3 bases and the J gene lost 3 bases, with 12 bases spanning the gap. Per germline, CDR1 MNHEY and CDR2 SMNVEV (reference sequence). The CDR3 sequence: CASSFAGGDNQPQHF. The CDR3 DNA sequence: TGTGCCAGCAGTTTTGCGGGGGGGGACAATCAGCCCCAGCATTTT.

The chain recombines TRBV6-1 with TRBJ1-5; 9 nucleotides agree with TRBD1. The CDR3 is 16 amino acids. Losses at the gene ends were 2 bases for V and 5 bases for J; bases not matched to a gene: 7. The germline CDR1 and CDR2 sequences are MNHNS and SASEGT. In DNA, the CDR3 is TGTGCCAGCAGTGAATTTACAGGGGGCACCTATCAGCCCCAGCATTTT. Protein product: CASSEFTGGTYQPQHF.

The chain links TRBV4-3 to TRBJ2-1; D gene unclear. The CDR3 totals 13 residues. The germline V gene has CDR1 LGHNA and CDR2 YSLEER. Trimming shortened V by 4 bases and J by 8 bases, and 12 bases separated the two germline ends. CDR3 sequence: CASSRFEHHEQFF. The CDR3 bases are TGCGCCAGCAGCCGATTCGAGCATCATGAGCAGTTCTTC.

V gene TRBV19 combines with J gene TRBJ2-1; 8 nucleotides line up with TRBD2. The trim removed 1 base at V and 2 bases at J, leaving 1 base unmatched. The V gene's germline CDR1 is LNHDA and CDR2 SQIVND (reference sequence). This CDR3 has 15 residues. This chain's CDR3 is CASSIGAGAYNEQFF. CDR3 DNA sequence: TGTGCCAGTAGTATAGGAGCGGGGGCCTACAATGAGCAGTTCTTC.

This clone came up many times. The J gene is TRBJ1-3, the V gene TRBV28; D is uncertain. The CDR3 spans 13 residues. Germline V gene lookup returns CDR1 MDHEN and CDR2 SYDVKM. V was trimmed by 4 bases and J by 5 bases, leaving 9 bases between them. The CDR3 coding sequence is TGTGCCAGCAGTTCCGTTTTTAGAAACACCATATATTTT. Protein product: CASSSVFRNTIYF.

The chain is built from TRBV28 and TRBJ1-2; 9 positions match TRBD1. Germline V CDR1 and CDR2: MDHEN, SYDVKM. V lost 6 bases and J lost 8; bases outside the gene matches: 13. The CDR3 contains 15 residues. As DNA, the CDR3 is TGTGCCAGCAGAAGACCGGGACAGGGAACTAGAGGCTACACCTTC. This sequence encodes CASRRPGQGTRGYTF.